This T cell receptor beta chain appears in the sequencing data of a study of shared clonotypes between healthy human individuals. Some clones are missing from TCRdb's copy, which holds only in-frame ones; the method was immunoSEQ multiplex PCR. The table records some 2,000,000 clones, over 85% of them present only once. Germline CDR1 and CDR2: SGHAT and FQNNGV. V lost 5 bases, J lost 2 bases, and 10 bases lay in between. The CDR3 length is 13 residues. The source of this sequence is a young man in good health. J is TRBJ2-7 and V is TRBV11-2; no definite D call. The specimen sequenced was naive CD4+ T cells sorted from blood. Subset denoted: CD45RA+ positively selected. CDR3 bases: TGTGCCAGCAGCCAAGGAGCTCCCTACGAGCAGTACTTC. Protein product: CASSQGAPYEQYF.